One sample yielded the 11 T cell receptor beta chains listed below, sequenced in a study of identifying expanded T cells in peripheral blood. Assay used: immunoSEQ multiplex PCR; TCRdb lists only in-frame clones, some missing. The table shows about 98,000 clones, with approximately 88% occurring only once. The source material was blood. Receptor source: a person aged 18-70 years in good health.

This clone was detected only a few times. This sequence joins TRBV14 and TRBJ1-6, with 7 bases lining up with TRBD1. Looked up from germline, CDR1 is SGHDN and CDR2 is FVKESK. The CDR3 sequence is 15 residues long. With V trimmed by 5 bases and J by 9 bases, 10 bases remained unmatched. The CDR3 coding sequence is TGTGCCAGCAGCTGGAAGGGCAGGGGGAGTTCACCCCTCCACTTT. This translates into CASSWKGRGSSPLHF.

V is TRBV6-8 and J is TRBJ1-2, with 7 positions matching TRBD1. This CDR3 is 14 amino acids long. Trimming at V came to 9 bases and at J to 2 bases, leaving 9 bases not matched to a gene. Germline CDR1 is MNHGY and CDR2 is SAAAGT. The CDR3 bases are TGTGCCAGATCGGGGGACAGCGAAAACTATGGCTACACCTTC. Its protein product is CARSGDSENYGYTF.

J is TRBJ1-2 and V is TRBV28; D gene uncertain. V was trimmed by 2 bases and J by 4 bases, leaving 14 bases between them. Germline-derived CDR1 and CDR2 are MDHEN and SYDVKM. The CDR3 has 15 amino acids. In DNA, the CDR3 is TGTGCCAGCAGTTTAGGAGGTGAGGGTTCCTATGGCTACACCTTC. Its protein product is CASSLGGEGSYGYTF.

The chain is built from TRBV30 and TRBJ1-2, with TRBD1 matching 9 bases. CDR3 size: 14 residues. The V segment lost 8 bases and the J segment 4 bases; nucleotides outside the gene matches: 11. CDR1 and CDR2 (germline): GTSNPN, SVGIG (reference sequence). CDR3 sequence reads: CAGKEQGAFYGYTF. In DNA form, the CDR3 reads TGTGCCGGGAAAGAACAGGGGGCTTTCTATGGCTACACCTTC.

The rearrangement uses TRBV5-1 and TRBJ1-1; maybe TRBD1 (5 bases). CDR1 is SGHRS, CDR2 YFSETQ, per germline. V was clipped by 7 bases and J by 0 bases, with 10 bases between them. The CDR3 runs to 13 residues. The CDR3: CASGDFLNTEAFF. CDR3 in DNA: TGCGCCAGCGGGGACTTCCTGAACACTGAAGCTTTCTTT.

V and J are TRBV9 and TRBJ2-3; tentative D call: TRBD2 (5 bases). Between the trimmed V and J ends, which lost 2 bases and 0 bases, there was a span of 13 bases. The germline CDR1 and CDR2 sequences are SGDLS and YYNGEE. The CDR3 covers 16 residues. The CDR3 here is CASSVGVFASTDTQYF. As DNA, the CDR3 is TGTGCCAGCAGCGTCGGGGTCTTCGCGAGCACAGATACGCAGTATTTT. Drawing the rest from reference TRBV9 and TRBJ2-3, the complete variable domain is DSGVTQTPKHLITATGQRVTLRCSPRSGDLSVYWYQQSLDQGLQFLIQYYNGEERAKGNILERFSAQQFPDLHSELNLSSLELGDSALYFCASSVGVFASTDTQYFGPGTRLTVL.

The CDR3 loop reads CASSETVSYEQYF. CDR3 sequence (DNA): TGTGCCAGCAGTGAAACGGTATCCTACGAGCAGTACTTC. This chain links TRBV2 with TRBJ2-7; D unresolved. The CDR3 runs 13 residues. V lost 2 bases and J lost 1, with 6 bases in between. CDR1 is SNHLY, CDR2 FYNNEI, per germline. The whole variable domain, filled in from reference TRBV2 and TRBJ2-7, reads EPEVTQTPSHQVTQMGQEVILRCVPISNHLYFYWYRQILGQKVEFLVSFYNNEISEKSEIFDDQFSVERPDGSNFTLKIRSTKLEDSAMYFCASSETVSYEQYFGPGTRLTVT.

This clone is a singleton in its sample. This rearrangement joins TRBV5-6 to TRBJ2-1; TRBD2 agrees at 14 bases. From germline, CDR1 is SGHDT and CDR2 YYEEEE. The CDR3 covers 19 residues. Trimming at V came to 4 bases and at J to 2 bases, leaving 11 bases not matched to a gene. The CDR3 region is CASSIRTSGRRGAYNEQFF. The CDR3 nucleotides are TGTGCCAGCAGCATTAGGACTAGCGGGAGGAGGGGAGCCTACAATGAGCAGTTCTTC.

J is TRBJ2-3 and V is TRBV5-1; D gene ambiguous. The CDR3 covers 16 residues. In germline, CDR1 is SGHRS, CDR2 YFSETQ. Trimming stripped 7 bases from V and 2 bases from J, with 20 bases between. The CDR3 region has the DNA TGCGCCAGCTCCTTGGCCCGTGAAAGGGTCACAGATACGCAGTATTTT. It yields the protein CASSLARERVTDTQYF.

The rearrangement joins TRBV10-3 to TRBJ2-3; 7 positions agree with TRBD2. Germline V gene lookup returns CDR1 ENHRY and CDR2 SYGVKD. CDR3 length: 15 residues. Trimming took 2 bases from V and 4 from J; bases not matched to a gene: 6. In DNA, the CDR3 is TGTGCCATCAGTGAGCTGGCGGCGGGGGCAGATACGCAGTATTTT. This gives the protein CAISELAAGADTQYF.

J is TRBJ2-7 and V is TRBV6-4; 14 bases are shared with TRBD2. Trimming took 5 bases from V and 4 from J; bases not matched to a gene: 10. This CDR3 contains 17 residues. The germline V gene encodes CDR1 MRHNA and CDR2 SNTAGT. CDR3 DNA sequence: TGTGCCAGCAGTCTTATTTGGGGGACTAGCGGGAGATACGAGCAGTACTTC. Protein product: CASSLIWGTSGRYEQYF.